The text below deals with one T cell receptor (beta chain). The V gene lost 2 bases and the J gene lost 4 bases, with 12 bases spanning the gap. The germline V gene has CDR1 KGHSH and CDR2 LQKENI. CDR3 length: 14 residues. Assay: immunoSEQ multiplex PCR; the TCRdb copy retains only in-frame clones and omits some. The table includes approximately 280,000 clones, more than 80% detected once. This specimen belongs to a study of blood T cell repertoires in COVID-19. About the research overall: PBMCs, B-cell-depleted T cells, or T cells were the source of the cDNA or gDNA that made up the material.

The source is a woman aged 30 to 39 with COVID-19, enrolled during active disease. The sequenced material came from peripheral blood. The rearrangement uses TRBV18 and TRBJ2-7; D unresolved. The CDR3 is CASSPSSRIYEQYF. The CDR3, as DNA: TGTGCCAGCTCACCATCCTCCAGGATTTACGAGCAGTACTTC.